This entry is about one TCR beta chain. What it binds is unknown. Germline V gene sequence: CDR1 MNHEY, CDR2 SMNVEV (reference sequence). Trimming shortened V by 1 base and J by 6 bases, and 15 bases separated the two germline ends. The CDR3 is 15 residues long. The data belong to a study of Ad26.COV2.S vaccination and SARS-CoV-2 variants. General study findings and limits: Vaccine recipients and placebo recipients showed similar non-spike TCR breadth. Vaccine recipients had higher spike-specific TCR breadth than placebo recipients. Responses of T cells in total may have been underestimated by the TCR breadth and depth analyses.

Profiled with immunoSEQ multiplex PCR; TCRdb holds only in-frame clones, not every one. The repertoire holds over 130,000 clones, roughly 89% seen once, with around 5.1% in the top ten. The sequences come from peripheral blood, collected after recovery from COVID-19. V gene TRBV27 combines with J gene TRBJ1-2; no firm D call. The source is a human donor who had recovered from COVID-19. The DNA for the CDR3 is TGTGCCAGCAGTTTATTGCACACCGGGATAGATGGCTACACCTTC. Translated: CASSLLHTGIDGYTF.